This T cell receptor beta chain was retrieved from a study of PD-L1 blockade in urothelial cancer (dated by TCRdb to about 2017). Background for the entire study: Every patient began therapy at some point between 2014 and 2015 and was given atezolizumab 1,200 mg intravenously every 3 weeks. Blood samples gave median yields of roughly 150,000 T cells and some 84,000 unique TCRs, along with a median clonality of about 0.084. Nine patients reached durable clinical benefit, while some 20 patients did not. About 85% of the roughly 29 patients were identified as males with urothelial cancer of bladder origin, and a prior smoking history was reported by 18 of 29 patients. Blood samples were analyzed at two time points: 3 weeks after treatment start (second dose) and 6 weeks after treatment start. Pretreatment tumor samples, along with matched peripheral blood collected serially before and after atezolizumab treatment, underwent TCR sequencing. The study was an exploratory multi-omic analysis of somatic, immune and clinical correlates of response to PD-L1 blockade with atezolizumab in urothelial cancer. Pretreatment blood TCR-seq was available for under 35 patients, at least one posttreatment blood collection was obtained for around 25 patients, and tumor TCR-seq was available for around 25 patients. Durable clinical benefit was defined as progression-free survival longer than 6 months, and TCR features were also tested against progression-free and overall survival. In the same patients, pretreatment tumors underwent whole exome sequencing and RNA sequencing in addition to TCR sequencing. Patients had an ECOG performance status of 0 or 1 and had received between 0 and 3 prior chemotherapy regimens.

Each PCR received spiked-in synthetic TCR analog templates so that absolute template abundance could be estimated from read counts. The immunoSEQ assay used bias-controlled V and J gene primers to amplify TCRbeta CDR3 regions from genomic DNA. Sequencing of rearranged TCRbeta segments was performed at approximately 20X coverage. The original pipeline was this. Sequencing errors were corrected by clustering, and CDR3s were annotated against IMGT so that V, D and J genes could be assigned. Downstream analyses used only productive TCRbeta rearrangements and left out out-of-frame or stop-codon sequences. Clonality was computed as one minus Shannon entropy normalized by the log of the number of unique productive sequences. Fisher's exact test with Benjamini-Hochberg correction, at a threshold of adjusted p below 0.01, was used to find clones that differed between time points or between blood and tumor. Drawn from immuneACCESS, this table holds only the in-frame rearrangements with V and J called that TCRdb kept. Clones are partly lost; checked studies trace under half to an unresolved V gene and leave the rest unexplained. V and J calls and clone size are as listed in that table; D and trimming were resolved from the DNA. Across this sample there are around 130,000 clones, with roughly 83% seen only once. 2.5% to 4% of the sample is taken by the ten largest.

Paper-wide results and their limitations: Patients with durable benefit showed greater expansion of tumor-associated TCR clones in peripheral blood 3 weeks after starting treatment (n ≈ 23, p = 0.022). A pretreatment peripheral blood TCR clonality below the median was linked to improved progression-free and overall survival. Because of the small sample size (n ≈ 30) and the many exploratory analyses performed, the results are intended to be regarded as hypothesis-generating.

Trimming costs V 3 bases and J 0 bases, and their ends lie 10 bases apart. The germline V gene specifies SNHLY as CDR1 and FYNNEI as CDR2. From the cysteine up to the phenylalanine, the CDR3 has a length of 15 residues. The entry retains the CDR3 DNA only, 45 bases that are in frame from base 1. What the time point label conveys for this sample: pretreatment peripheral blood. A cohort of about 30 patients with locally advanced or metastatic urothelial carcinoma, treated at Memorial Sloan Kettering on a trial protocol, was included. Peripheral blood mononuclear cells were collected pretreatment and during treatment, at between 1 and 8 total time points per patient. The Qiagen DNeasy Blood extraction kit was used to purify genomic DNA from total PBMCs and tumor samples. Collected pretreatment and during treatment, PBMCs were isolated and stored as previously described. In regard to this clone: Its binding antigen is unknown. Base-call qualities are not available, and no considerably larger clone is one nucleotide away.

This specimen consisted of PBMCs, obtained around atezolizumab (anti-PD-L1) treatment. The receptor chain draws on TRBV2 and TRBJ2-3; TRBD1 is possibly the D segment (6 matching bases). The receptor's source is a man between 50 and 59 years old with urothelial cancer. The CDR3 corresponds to CASSEWGPSTDTQYF. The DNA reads TGTGCCAGCAGTGAGTGGGGGCCTAGCACAGATACGCAGTATTTT.